This TCR beta chain is drawn from a study of monozygotic twins with inflammatory bowel disease. Germline V gives CDR1 SEHNR, CDR2 FQNEAQ (reference sequence). CDR3 length: 13 amino acids. Study conclusions and caveats: The analysis did not separate different T cell subtypes. Healthy co-twins showed greater TCRbeta diversity (inverse Simpson) than IBD patients. Relative clonotype sharing with others was diminished in IBD patients versus healthy twins, particularly with disease activity.

One entry per CDR3 protein, without DNA, is what TCRdb gives after re-calling the 5' RACE reads. The listing contains around 210,000 distinct CDR3 sequences. A remark on this clonotype: Its antigen is still unknown.

Source material: blood. The receptor comes from a human donor with ulcerative colitis or Crohn's disease, or a healthy co-twin of an affected twin (not recorded which). This sequence joins TRBV7-9 and TRBJ1-5. CDR3 region: CASSKGTDQPQHF.